Listed here is a single T cell receptor (beta chain). This sample is drawn from a study of metastatic and nonmetastatic thyroid tumors. Before thyroid surgery, none of the patients had received any treatment. Using MiXCR, TCRdb re-called clones from the PCR reads. Here the sample spans some 45,000 clones, 15% to 20% being singletons. This CDR3 region has 11 residues. V shed 7 bases and J shed 1 base, with 7 bases lying between them. The germline V gene encodes CDR1 DFQATT and CDR2 SNEGSKA (reference sequence). Source material: blood. The chain recombines TRBV20-1 with TRBJ1-1, with D uncertain. The TCR originated in a female donor with papillary thyroid cancer or a benign thyroid nodule (not recorded which). Some clones in this sample may be carry-over from other donors' samples. The CDR3 DNA reads as TGCAGTGATGGGGAGAACACTGAAGCTTTCTTT. Translation: CSDGENTEAFF.